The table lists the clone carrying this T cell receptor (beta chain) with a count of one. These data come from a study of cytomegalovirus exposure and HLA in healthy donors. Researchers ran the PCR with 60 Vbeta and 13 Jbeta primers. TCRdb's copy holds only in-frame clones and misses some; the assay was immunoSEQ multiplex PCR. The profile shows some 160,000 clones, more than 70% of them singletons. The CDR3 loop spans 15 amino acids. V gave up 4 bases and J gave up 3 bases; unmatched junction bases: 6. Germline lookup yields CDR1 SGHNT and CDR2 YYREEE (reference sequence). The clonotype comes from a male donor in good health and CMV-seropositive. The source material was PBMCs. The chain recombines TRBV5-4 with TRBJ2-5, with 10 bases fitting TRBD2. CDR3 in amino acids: CASSLQAGGKETQYF. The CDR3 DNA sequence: TGTGCCAGCAGCCTGCAAGCGGGAGGGAAAGAGACCCAGTACTTC. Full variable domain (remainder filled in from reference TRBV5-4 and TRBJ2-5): ETGVTQSPTHLIKTRGQQVTLRCSSQSGHNTVSWYQQALGQGPQFIFQYYREEENGRGNFPPRFSGLQFPNYSSELNVNALELDDSALYLCASSLQAGGKETQYFGPGTRLLVL.